Listed below are T cell receptor beta chains from one sample, sequenced in a study of T cells after yellow fever vaccination. TCRdb processed the 5' RACE reads anew with MiXCR; each CDR3 protein has one entry. The table lists 450,000 to 650,000 distinct CDR3 sequences, around a fifth of them singletons, with roughly a sixth in the top ten. Sequenced material: PBMCs, taken less than 25 days after the first yellow fever vaccination. These receptors all stem from a man aged 18 to 35 who received the YFV17D yellow fever vaccine. CDR3s include the opening cysteine and the closing phenylalanine or tryptophan. A D gene is named only where the DNA matches it firmly. Where a row states a size, it is once, few, many or the class of an expanded clone; other rows omit it.

V	size	J	D	CDR3	DNA
TRBV5-1	few	TRBJ2-6	NA	CASSLAQVYGANVLTF	TGCGCCAGCAGCTTGGCTCAGGTGTATGGGGCCAACGTCCTGACTTTC
TRBV2	NA	TRBJ1-5	NA	CASRGQAGERPQHF	TGTGCCAGCAGGGGGCAAGCAGGGGAAAGGCCCCAGCATTTT
TRBV9	NA	TRBJ2-1	NA	CASSSDPPPVDEQFF	TGTGCCAGCAGCTCTGACCCGCCCCCGGTTGATGAGCAGTTCTTC
TRBV20-1	NA	TRBJ2-3	NA	CSGAGSDTQYF	TGCAGTGGCGCGGGTTCTGATACGCAGTATTTT
TRBV7-2	many	TRBJ2-3	NA	CASSLTISTDTQYF	TGTGCCAGCAGCTTGACTATAAGCACAGATACGCAGTATTTT
TRBV28	many	TRBJ2-3	TRBD1	CASSLMRGPSTDTQYF	TGTGCCAGCAGTTTAATGAGGGGGCCTAGCACAGATACGCAGTATTTT
TRBV4-1	NA	TRBJ2-1	TRBD1	CASSPRDRGFNEQFF	TGCGCCAGCAGCCCCCGAGACAGGGGCTTCAATGAGCAGTTCTTC
TRBV4-2	few	TRBJ1-2	NA	CASSQAPGERGYTF	TGTGCCAGCAGCCAAGCGCCAGGGGAGAGAGGCTACACCTTC
TRBV18	few	TRBJ2-5	NA	CASSSTPGTEETQYF	TGTGCCAGCTCATCGACGCCCGGGACTGAGGAGACCCAGTACTTC
TRBV7-9	few	TRBJ2-1	TRBD2	CASSSGLVFYNEQFF	TGTGCCAGCAGCTCGGGACTAGTATTCTACAATGAGCAGTTCTTC
TRBV12-3/TRBV12-4	NA	TRBJ2-1	NA	CASSYRLNEQFF	TGTGCCAGCAGTTATAGACTTAATGAGCAGTTCTTC
TRBV2	few	TRBJ1-2	TRBD1	CASSAEGAGFLGQSTF	TGTGCCAGCAGTGCTGAGGGGGCAGGGTTCCTAGGTCAATCCACCTTC
TRBV29-1	few	TRBJ2-1	TRBD2	CSVGSGGAGGYEQFF	TGCAGCGTAGGCAGCGGGGGGGCAGGAGGATATGAGCAGTTCTTC
TRBV6-5	few	TRBJ2-3	NA	CASSYGGHPLTDTQYF	TGTGCCAGCAGTTACGGAGGACACCCTCTCACAGATACGCAGTATTTT
TRBV7-9	few	TRBJ2-1	NA	CASSSKKLGHSSREQFF	TGTGCCAGCAGCTCAAAAAAACTAGGCCACTCTTCCCGTGAGCAGTTCTTC
TRBV27	NA	TRBJ1-2	NA	CASTREAGVGGYTF	TGTGCCAGCACTCGCGAGGCAGGGGTCGGGGGCTACACCTTC
TRBV4-3	many	TRBJ1-3	NA	CASSHLDGYSGNTIYF	TGCGCCAGCAGCCACCTCGACGGCTACTCTGGAAACACCATATATTTT
TRBV12-3/TRBV12-4	many	TRBJ1-4	TRBD1	CASSFGQGEEKLFF	TGTGCCAGCAGTTTCGGACAGGGGGAGGAAAAACTGTTTTTT
TRBV10-3	few	TRBJ2-5	TRBD1	CAISDPGTDRQETQYF	TGTGCCATCAGTGACCCCGGGACAGACAGACAAGAGACCCAGTACTTC
TRBV15	NA	TRBJ2-7	TRBD1	CATRADRGTYEQYF	TGTGCCACCAGAGCGGACAGGGGAACCTACGAGCAGTACTTC
TRBV12-3/TRBV12-4	few	TRBJ1-4	NA	CASSLGRQKLFF	TGTGCCAGCAGTCTGGGACGCCAAAAACTGTTTTTT
TRBV25-1	NA	TRBJ2-1	NA	CASRDVNEQFF	TGTGCCAGCCGGGACGTTAATGAGCAGTTCTTC
TRBV7-9	many	TRBJ2-1	NA	CASSIPEVNRPNEQFF	TGTGCCAGCAGCATCCCTGAGGTGAATAGGCCTAATGAGCAGTTCTTC
TRBV19	NA	TRBJ2-5	NA	CASSIDPGLQETQYF	TGTGCCAGTAGTATAGACCCGGGACTTCAAGAGACCCAGTACTTC
TRBV10-3	few	TRBJ2-3	NA	CAMAARVTDTQYF	TGTGCCATGGCGGCCAGGGTGACAGATACGCAGTATTTT
TRBV7-9	NA	TRBJ1-1	NA	CASSRDGLNTEAFF	TGTGCCAGCAGCCGGGACGGTTTGAACACTGAAGCTTTCTTT
TRBV5-1	once	TRBJ1-2	NA	CASSREDGANYGYTF	TGCGCCAGCAGCAGAGAGGACGGTGCTAACTATGGCTACACCTTC
TRBV5-4	NA	TRBJ2-3	NA	CASSLKRSTDTQYF	TGTGCCAGCAGCTTGAAGCGGAGCACAGATACGCAGTATTTT
TRBV15	NA	TRBJ1-5	TRBD1	CATSIQGAVNQPQHF	TGTGCCACCAGCATACAGGGGGCGGTCAATCAGCCCCAGCATTTT
TRBV4-2	NA	TRBJ1-2	NA	CASSQDREGYGYTF	TGTGCCAGCAGCCAAGACAGGGAGGGGTATGGCTACACCTTC
TRBV27	few	TRBJ1-5	NA	CASRSSGTVGGEPQHF	TGTGCCAGCAGATCGTCCGGGACGGTGGGAGGGGAGCCCCAGCATTTT
TRBV6-1	few	TRBJ2-4	TRBD1	CASSEGQGYIQYF	TGTGCCAGCAGTGAAGGACAGGGATACATTCAGTACTTC
TRBV7-8	NA	TRBJ2-7	NA	CASSLSPGSYEQYF	TGTGCCAGCAGCTTATCCCCAGGGAGCTACGAGCAGTACTTC
TRBV5-1	NA	TRBJ2-3	TRBD2	CASSSGGMDTQYF	TGCGCCAGCAGCAGCGGGGGGATGGATACGCAGTATTTT
TRBV12-3/TRBV12-4	NA	TRBJ2-1	NA	CASSFGDFSYNEQFF	TGTGCCAGCAGTTTCGGGGACTTCTCGTACAATGAGCAGTTCTTC
TRBV10-3	NA	TRBJ1-1	NA	CATSTGNTEAFF	TGTGCCACCTCGACGGGGAACACTGAAGCTTTCTTT
TRBV3-1	few	TRBJ2-7	NA	CASRPSRGAGGEQYF	TGTGCCAGCAGACCATCTAGGGGGGCGGGTGGCGAGCAGTACTTC